This T cell receptor beta chain is from a study of blood T cell repertoires in COVID-19 (dated by TCRdb to about 2020). Describing the broader study: Samples from collaborators originated in the United States, Italy and Spain and spanned both the acute and convalescent phases of COVID-19. The material from the prospective study consisted of cDNA or gDNA derived from T cells, B-cell-depleted T cells, or PBMCs. Deeply sampled blood TCRbeta repertoires from subjects exposed to, actively infected with, or recovered from COVID-19 were included in the dataset. The repertoires were made available in a free public database intended to serve as a resource for research on the immune response to SARS-CoV-2. The samples were drawn from two sources: the first 160 participants of the ongoing ImmuneRACE study, and 1,200 or so subjects contributed by 6 global collaborators. The sample metadata nearly always contained a de-identified subject ID, COVID-19 status, age in years and sex. Where available, HLA class I and class II types were obtained from metadata supplied by the sample provider rather than from assay-based typing.

TCRbeta CDR3 regions were amplified from genomic DNA by means of the immunoSEQ Assay, a bias-controlled multiplex PCR. Turning to the authors' computational methods: Within the assay, amplification of reference gene primers was used to estimate how many nucleated cells each sample contained. To quantify the absolute abundance of each unique TCRbeta CDR3 rearrangement, sequence reads were collapsed and filtered. For each sample, productive Simpson clonality was calculated by taking the square root of Simpson's diversity index across productive rearrangements. The table comes from immuneACCESS by way of TCRdb, which keeps in-frame sequences with V and J called. Part of the clones is missing from these tables; in studies checked, under half for an unresolved V gene and the rest for unknown reasons. V, J and clone size reflect that table, while D and trimming were determined from the DNA. Present in this sample are 130,000 to 150,000 clones, 84% of which were seen just once. Almost 6% of the sample belongs to the ten largest clones.

Points on this clone: What this receptor recognizes is not known. Base-call qualities are not available, and no considerably larger clone is one nucleotide away.

What the work shows at the level of the full study, not this receptor alone: How much clinical and demographic metadata was included differed by source and by participant, and the metadata was provided uncurated.

Looking up the germline V gene yields CDR1 SGHVS and CDR2 FQNEAQ. Inclusive of the bounding cysteine and phenylalanine, the CDR3 is 12 residues long. The CDR3 DNA has 36 bases and is translated from base 1. V sheds 5 bases and J sheds 8 bases, leaving 12 bases between their ends. Participants in the prospective study were aged about 18 to 95 years, lived in about two dozen United States geographic areas, and enrolled through a virtual design. Cohort assignment in the prospective study relied on participant-reported clinical history from a screening survey and a study questionnaire. Exposed participants had been in contact, within 2 weeks of entering the study, with a person who had a PCR-confirmed or clinician-diagnosed case of COVID-19. Each participant in the prospective study had whole blood, serum and a nasopharyngeal or oropharyngeal swab collected by mobile phlebotomists. Prospective study participants could optionally give additional blood draws and questionnaires over a roughly two-month period. Blood samples from the prospective study were shipped frozen or at room temperature prior to DNA extraction.

Sequenced material: PBMCs or T cells enriched from blood (not recorded which). This clonotype originated in a woman aged 50 to 60 who had been exposed to COVID-19. Recombination linked TRBV7-8 to TRBJ1-2; the D gene cannot be named for sure. The DNA sequence is given as TGTGCCAGCAGCGGAGGCGCCTGGGGCTACACCTTC. This yields the protein CASSGGAWGYTF.